The sequence of this TCR beta chain was determined in a study of blood T cells in healthy people across ages. Germline assignment: CDR1 MGHRA and CDR2 YSYEKL. The CDR3 has 18 amino acids. Trimming shortened V by 3 bases and J by 2 bases, and 20 bases separated the two germline ends. PCR was performed a second time for 7 to 11 cycles using a sample-barcoded 5' primer and a J-beta primer mix. TCRdb re-derived calls from the 5' RACE reads in MiXCR, one entry per CDR3 protein. The data contain about 580,000 distinct CDR3 sequences, 40% to 50% of them singletons. Specimen: blood. The clonotype originates from an older man in good health. The chain uses TRBV4-1 and TRBJ2-4, with D possibly being TRBD2 (6 bases). Here the CDR3 reads CASSQGWGESMTKNIQYF. The CDR3 nucleotides read TGCGCCAGCAGCCAGGGGTGGGGGGAGAGTATGACCAAAAACATTCAGTACTTC.